A single sample gave rise to the 30 T cell receptor beta chains below, sequenced in a study of cytomegalovirus exposure and HLA in healthy donors. The study ran its PCR with 60 Vbeta and 13 Jbeta primers. TCRdb's copy holds only in-frame clones and misses some; the assay was immunoSEQ multiplex PCR. This repertoire shows 60,000 to 70,000 clones, around 61% found once; its top ten account for around 3%. Sequencing input: PBMCs. Source of these receptors: a woman aged 50 to 60 in good health and CMV-seronegative.

The CDR3 loop reads CASSPNPRGEQYF. The CDR3 coding sequence is TGTGCCAGCAGTCCTAACCCCAGGGGCGAGCAGTACTTC. This rearrangement joins TRBV27 to TRBJ2-7, with a possible D match to TRBD1 (6 bases). The germline gives CDR1 MNHEY, CDR2 SMNVEV (reference sequence). Deletions cut 5 bases from V and 6 bases from J, with 14 bases between. The CDR3 length is 13 residues.

The chain links TRBV29-1 to TRBJ1-2; no firm D call. V lost 7 bases and J 5 bases, leaving 11 bases between the germline ends. Germline lookup yields CDR1 SQVTM and CDR2 ANQGSEA. This CDR3 has 11 residues. The CDR3 coding sequence is TGCAGCGCCAACATGTTATATGGCTACACCTTC. It specifies CSANMLYGYTF.

The rearrangement links TRBV7-9 to TRBJ2-7, with D possibly being TRBD1 (6 bases). V was clipped by 4 bases and J by 5 bases, with 24 bases between them. Germline V gene data show CDR1 as SEHNR and CDR2 as FQNEAQ (reference sequence). The CDR3 sequence is 17 residues long. CDR3: CASSYRTALGALHEQYF. In nucleotides, the CDR3 is TGTGCCAGCAGCTATAGGACAGCCCTGGGGGCTTTGCACGAGCAGTACTTC.

This rearrangement joins TRBV19 to TRBJ1-1, with D perhaps matching TRBD1 (6 bases). Germline V gene data show CDR1 as LNHDA and CDR2 as SQIVND (reference sequence). This CDR3 has 14 amino acids. Trimming removed 4 bases at V and 10 bases at J, with 19 bases between. CDR3 sequence (DNA): TGTGCCAGTAGTAGCAACTTCCCCTTCAGGGGAGCTTTCTTT. This encodes CASSSNFPFRGAFF.

By share, this clone ranks as medium-sized. The CDR3 DNA follows: TGTGCCAGCAGCCGTCGGGGGGCCCTGAACACTGAAGCTTTCTTT. Protein: CASSRRGALNTEAFF. The J gene is TRBJ1-1, the V gene TRBV6-5, with D maybe TRBD1 (6 bases). The ends were cut back, 6 bases at V and 0 bases at J, with 14 bases in the middle. From germline, CDR1 is MNHEY and CDR2 SVGAGI. The CDR3 totals 15 residues.

The chain has TRBV4-3 and TRBJ1-1; D perhaps matches TRBD1 (5 bases). V lost 0 bases and J lost 1, with 15 bases in between. Germline V gene sequence: CDR1 LGHNA, CDR2 YSLEER. The CDR3 is 17 residues long. This chain's CDR3 is CASSQDLGELGNTEAFF. DNA of the CDR3: TGCGCCAGCAGCCAAGATCTAGGGGAATTGGGGAACACTGAAGCTTTCTTT.

The chain employs TRBV4-3 and TRBJ1-1; the match to TRBD1 covers 7 bases. V lost 4 bases and J lost 0; bases outside the gene matches: 2. Germline CDR1 LGHNA, CDR2 YSLEER. The CDR3 loop spans 14 amino acids. CDR3 sequence reads: CASSRGQVNTEAFF. CDR3 sequence (DNA): TGCGCCAGCAGCCGAGGACAGGTGAACACTGAAGCTTTCTTT.

This clone was detected a few times. Other DNA sequences in the same sample also yield this CDR3. In DNA form, the CDR3 reads TGTGCCAGCAGTTTGAGCGGGTATGGCTACACCTTC. Translated, it gives CASSLSGYGYTF. The rearrangement links TRBV28 to TRBJ1-2; no clear D. CDR1 MDHEN and CDR2 SYDVKM come from the germline V gene. There are 12 residues in the CDR3. V was clipped by 3 bases and J by 5 bases, with 7 bases between them.

A few counts support this clone. V is TRBV10-1 and J is TRBJ2-1; 7 nucleotides agree with TRBD2. CDR1 and CDR2 from the germline V gene are WNHNN and SYGVQD (reference sequence). The V and J ends lost 0 bases and 7 bases, in that order; junction bases with no gene match: 6. The CDR3 sequence is 15 residues long. The CDR3 region has the DNA TGCGCCAGCAGTGAGTCGATGGGCGGGAGTAATGAGCAGTTCTTC. This encodes CASSESMGGSNEQFF.

This clone was seen more than once but under ten times. The chain employs TRBV5-4 and TRBJ2-1, with 11 bases that match TRBD1. There are 15 residues in the CDR3. CDR1 and CDR2 (germline): SGHNT, YYREEE (reference sequence). V lost 3 bases to trimming and J lost 6 bases; unmatched junction nucleotides: 5. The CDR3 nucleotides are TGTGCCAGCAGCTCAAGGGGGACAGGGGGCAATGAGCAGTTCTTC. Translated, it gives CASSSRGTGGNEQFF.

This chain links TRBV30 with TRBJ1-3; perhaps TRBD1 as D (5 bases). Germline CDR1 is GTSNPN and CDR2 is SVGIG (reference sequence). The CDR3 contains 15 residues. The V end was cut by 1 base, the J end by 0 bases, with 10 bases between. The CDR3 protein is CAWSAWGGSGNTIYF. The CDR3 bases are TGTGCCTGGAGTGCCTGGGGGGGCTCTGGAAACACCATATATTTT.

Turning to this clone: This same CDR3 is encoded by further DNA sequences in the sample. V and J are TRBV29-1 and TRBJ1-1; D is unresolved. Germline values: CDR1 SQVTM, CDR2 ANQGSEA. The CDR3 covers 13 residues. Between the trimmed V and J ends, which lost 3 bases and 0 bases, there was a span of 8 bases. The CDR3 DNA is TGCAGCGTTGAGTTGTCCATGAACACTGAAGCTTTCTTT. Translated: CSVELSMNTEAFF.

This clone was picked up a small number of times. The gene calls are TRBV5-4 and TRBJ2-3, with D unresolved. The germline V gene has CDR1 SGHNT and CDR2 YYREEE (reference sequence). The CDR3 totals 14 residues. V was trimmed by 0 bases and J by 4 bases, leaving 9 bases between them. CDR3 protein: CASSLGAASDTQYF. As DNA, the CDR3 is TGTGCCAGCAGCTTGGGTGCGGCATCAGATACGCAGTATTTT.

This rearrangement joins TRBV7-2 to TRBJ1-1; D gene ambiguous. V lost 2 bases, J lost 0 bases, and 7 bases lay in between. This CDR3 is 14 amino acids long. The germline V gene has CDR1 SGHTA and CDR2 FQGNSA. CDR3 nucleotide sequence: TGTGCCAGCAGCTTAACCAGGATGAACACTGAAGCTTTCTTT. Encoded protein: CASSLTRMNTEAFF.

V and J are TRBV15 and TRBJ1-4; D unresolved. The V gene's germline CDR1 is LNHNV and CDR2 YYDKDF (reference sequence). V lost 3 bases and J 8 bases, leaving 7 bases between the germline ends. The CDR3 is 12 residues long. The CDR3 DNA reads as TGTGCCACCAGCAGGTCACTGGAAAAACTGTTTTTT. It yields the protein CATSRSLEKLFF.

This clone was seen a few times. This chain uses TRBV6-5 with TRBJ1-1; 11 nucleotides line up with TRBD1. Germline CDR1 reads MNHEY; CDR2 reads SVGAGI. V shed 6 bases and J 5 bases; nucleotides not matched to a gene: 8. CDR3 length: 15 residues. The DNA for the CDR3 is TGTGCCAGCAGCCCATGGGGGACAGGGGGAACTGAAGCTTTCTTT. It codes for CASSPWGTGGTEAFF.

This chain links TRBV6-5 with TRBJ1-3; 8 bases agree with TRBD1. The CDR3 runs to 15 residues. Germline CDR1 reads MNHEY; CDR2 reads SVGAGI. Trimming took 6 bases from V and 0 from J; bases not matched to a gene: 4. CDR3 in amino acids: CASSETGGSGNTIYF. The CDR3 bases are TGTGCCAGCAGCGAAACAGGGGGCTCTGGAAACACCATATATTTT.

V gene TRBV7-2 combines with J gene TRBJ2-4; D unclear. Germline lookup yields CDR1 SGHTA and CDR2 FQGNSA. V was shortened by 4 bases and J by 0 bases, with 10 bases between the two germline ends. The CDR3 runs to 15 residues. In nucleotides, the CDR3 is TGTGCCAGCAGCTCCCTTACTATAGCCAAAAACATTCAGTACTTC. This sequence encodes CASSSLTIAKNIQYF.

The CDR3 region has the DNA TGTGCCAGCAGCCAACAGGTTTCGAACACTGAAGCTTTCTTT. This translates into CASSQQVSNTEAFF. The V and J genes are TRBV5-4 and TRBJ1-1; possible D gene TRBD1, 5 bases. Germline values: CDR1 SGHNT, CDR2 YYREEE (reference sequence). The CDR3 sequence is 14 residues long. Trimming took off 4 bases at V and 1 base at J, with 11 bases between the two ends.

The chain uses TRBV30 and TRBJ2-3, with D possibly matching TRBD2 (6 bases). Trimming left V 5 bases short and J 8 bases short, with 20 bases between. Germline values: CDR1 GTSNPN, CDR2 SVGIG (reference sequence). CDR3 length: 14 residues. Here the CDR3 DNA reads TGTGCCTGGGACCCCCCCGGCGGGGTTGCTACGCAGTATTTT. Its protein is CAWDPPGGVATQYF. Full variable domain (rest looked up from reference TRBV30 and TRBJ2-3): SQTIHQWPATLVQPVGSPLSLECTVEGTSNPNLYWYRQAAGRGLQLLFYSVGIGQISSEVPQNLSASRPQDRQFILSSKKLLLSDSGFYLCAWDPPGGVATQYFGPGTRLTVL.

The chain joins TRBV5-1 to TRBJ2-7; 11 positions agree with TRBD2. The CDR3 loop spans 15 amino acids. V lost 4 bases, J lost 6 bases, and 9 bases stayed unmatched. CDR1 is SGHRS and CDR2 is YFSETQ in the germline V gene. The CDR3 region is CASSQLAGVMSEQYF. The DNA for the CDR3 is TGCGCCAGCAGCCAACTAGCGGGAGTTATGTCCGAGCAGTACTTC. The variable domain in full, with the rest retrieved from reference TRBV5-1 and TRBJ2-7, is KAGVTQTPRYLIKTRGQQVTLSCSPISGHRSVSWYQQTPGQGLQFLFEYFSETQRNKGNFPGRFSGRQFSNSRSEMNVSTLELGDSALYLCASSQLAGVMSEQYFGPGTRLTVT.

The chain links TRBV5-1 to TRBJ2-7; 8 nucleotides line up with TRBD1. Germline CDR1 SGHRS, CDR2 YFSETQ. The CDR3 runs 14 residues. Trimming at V came to 7 bases and at J to 7 bases, leaving 13 bases not matched to a gene. The CDR3 protein is CASLPVQGAREQYF. The CDR3 bases are TGCGCCAGCCTTCCAGTCCAGGGGGCGAGAGAGCAGTACTTC.

This chain joins TRBV5-6 and TRBJ2-2; D is unresolved. The ends were cut back, 3 bases at V and 5 bases at J, with 5 bases in the middle. The germline V gene encodes CDR1 SGHDT and CDR2 YYEEEE. The CDR3 covers 12 residues. Here the CDR3 reads CASSSPTGELFF. Here the CDR3 DNA reads TGTGCCAGCAGCTCCCCGACCGGGGAGCTGTTTTTT.

The rearrangement uses TRBV11-1 and TRBJ2-7; weak D call: TRBD1 (7 bases). V dropped 5 bases and J dropped 4 bases, with 15 bases sitting between them. The CDR3 is 14 residues long. The germline V gene has CDR1 SGHAT and CDR2 FQDESV (reference sequence). As DNA, the CDR3 is TGTGCCAGCAGCGCGGGACAGAGAGATTACGAGCAGTACTTC. Translation gives CASSAGQRDYEQYF.

This chain joins TRBV28 and TRBJ1-2; D possibly corresponds to TRBD1 (6 bases). The CDR3 loop spans 15 amino acids. Germline V gives CDR1 MDHEN, CDR2 SYDVKM. V dropped 4 bases and J dropped 3 bases, with 15 bases sitting between them. CDR3 in DNA: TGTGCCAGCAGTTGGCCGGGGGGCACGTACTATGGCTACACCTTC. Its protein is CASSWPGGTYYGYTF.

With regard to this clone: Additional DNA sequences in this sample encode the identical CDR3. V is TRBV7-2 and J is TRBJ2-5; 8 bases are shared with TRBD1. J gave up 5 bases and V 1 base, and 6 bases lay outside the gene matches. CDR1 SGHTA and CDR2 FQGNSA come from the germline V gene. The CDR3 is 15 residues long. The CDR3 spells CASSLGPGGSETQYF. The CDR3 bases are TGTGCCAGCAGCTTAGGGCCAGGGGGCAGCGAGACCCAGTACTTC.

The chain carries TRBV5-4 and TRBJ2-2; tentative D call: TRBD1 (5 bases). V lost 0 bases to trimming and J lost 4 bases, with 13 bases between them. Germline V gives CDR1 SGHNT, CDR2 YYREEE (reference sequence). The CDR3 totals 16 residues. The CDR3 DNA sequence: TGTGCCAGCAGCTTGGGGCAGGGTTTTAGCACCGGGGAGCTGTTTTTT. It encodes CASSLGQGFSTGELFF. Variable domain in full (rest from reference TRBV5-4 and TRBJ2-2): ETGVTQSPTHLIKTRGQQVTLRCSSQSGHNTVSWYQQALGQGPQFIFQYYREEENGRGNFPPRFSGLQFPNYSSELNVNALELDDSALYLCASSLGQGFSTGELFFGEGSRLTVL.

The rearrangement joins TRBV6-1 to TRBJ1-1; possible D gene TRBD1, 5 bases. Germline CDR1 MNHNS, CDR2 SASEGT. With 5 bases removed from V and 8 bases from J, the gap between germline ends came to 12 bases. This CDR3 region has 12 residues. The CDR3 bases are TGTGCCAGCAGTAGGAGGGGCCTCGAAGCTTTCTTT. This encodes CASSRRGLEAFF.

This clone turned up a few times. V is TRBV29-1 and J is TRBJ2-7; 9 nucleotides align to TRBD2. The CDR3 runs to 14 residues. The germline CDR1 and CDR2 sequences are SQVTM and ANQGSEA. The trim removed 4 bases at V and 1 base at J, leaving 5 bases unmatched. The CDR3: CSVVAGAVSYEQYF. Here the CDR3 DNA reads TGCAGCGTTGTAGCGGGAGCGGTGTCCTACGAGCAGTACTTC.

The chain recombines TRBV5-6 with TRBJ2-5, with 8 bases matching TRBD2. The CDR3 is 14 residues long. The trim removed 1 base at V and 5 bases at J, leaving 4 bases unmatched. CDR1 and CDR2 (germline): SGHDT, YYEEEE. The CDR3 here is CASSLNPGGETQYF. The CDR3 coding sequence is TGTGCCAGCAGCTTGAATCCGGGAGGGGAGACCCAGTACTTC.